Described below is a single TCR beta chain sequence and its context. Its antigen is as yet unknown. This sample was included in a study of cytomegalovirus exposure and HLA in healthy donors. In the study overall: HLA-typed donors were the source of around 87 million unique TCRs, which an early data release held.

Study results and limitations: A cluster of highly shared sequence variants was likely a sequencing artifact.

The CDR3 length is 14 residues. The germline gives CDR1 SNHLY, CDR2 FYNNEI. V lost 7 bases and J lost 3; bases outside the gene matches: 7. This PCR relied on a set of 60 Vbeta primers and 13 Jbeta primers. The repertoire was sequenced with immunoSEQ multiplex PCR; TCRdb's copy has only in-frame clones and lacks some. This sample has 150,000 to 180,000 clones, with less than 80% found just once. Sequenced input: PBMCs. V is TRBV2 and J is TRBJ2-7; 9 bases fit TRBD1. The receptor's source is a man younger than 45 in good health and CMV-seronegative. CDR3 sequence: CASMGQGGIYEQYF. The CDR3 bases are TGTGCCAGCATGGGACAGGGTGGCATCTACGAGCAGTACTTC.